One sample yielded the 6 T cell receptor beta chains listed below, sequenced in a study of regulatory T cells in long-lasting Graves disease. Library construction for TCR beta used iRepertoire HTBI primers and Arm-PCR of CDR3 regions. TCRdb itself ran the multiplex PCR reads through MiXCR, one entry per CDR3 protein. The sample shows 400,000 or so distinct CDR3 sequences, less than 25% of them seen only once. Time point defined: persistent/refractory GD, antithyroid drugs over 5 years with positive TRAb. Construction of the TCR library relied on RNA isolated from PBMCs. Source: peripheral blood mononuclear cells (PBMCs), taken when the disease was refractory, from a patient treated with antithyroid drugs. Receptor source: a female donor with Graves disease.

This clonotype was counted many times. The gene calls are TRBV2 and TRBJ2-7, with 8 bases that match TRBD1. With V trimmed by 6 bases and J by 2 bases, 9 bases remained unmatched. This CDR3 is built from 15 residues. Germline-derived CDR1 and CDR2 are SNHLY and FYNNEI. Here the CDR3 DNA reads TGTGCCAGCAGCCCAGGGGACAGGCAGACCTACGAGCAGTACTTC. It encodes CASSPGDRQTYEQYF.

The chain recombines TRBV7-3 with TRBJ1-1; a possible D gene is TRBD1 (5 bases). Trimming removed 5 bases from V and 5 bases from J, with 24 bases in between. The CDR3 loop spans 17 amino acids. Per the germline V gene, CDR1 is SGHTA and CDR2 is FQGTGA. The CDR3 coding sequence is TGTGCCAGCAGCCCCGGATGGTCCCGTGGTGGGGGGACTGAAGCTTTCTTT. Its protein is CASSPGWSRGGGTEAFF.

In this sample, this clonotype turned up many times. This rearrangement joins TRBV7-2 to TRBJ2-5; 9 positions agree with TRBD1. The V segment lost 3 bases and the J segment 4 bases; nucleotides outside the gene matches: 9. This CDR3 contains 16 residues. The germline CDR1 and CDR2 sequences are SGHTA and FQGNSA. CDR3 protein: CASSLIGTGSRETQYF. The CDR3 DNA sequence: TGTGCCAGCAGCTTGATCGGGACAGGGTCGCGAGAGACCCAGTACTTC.

The chain recombines TRBV29-1 with TRBJ1-4, with D uncertain. There are 11 residues in the CDR3. The V and J ends lost 3 bases and 5 bases respectively, with 4 bases between them. Germline loops: CDR1 SQVTM, CDR2 ANQGSEA. CDR3 protein: CSVEKNEKLFF. The CDR3 DNA is TGCAGCGTTGAGAAGAATGAAAAACTGTTTTTT.

The chain carries TRBV5-6 and TRBJ2-7; 7 nucleotides align to TRBD2. The V gene's germline CDR1 is SGHDT and CDR2 YYEEEE. V shed 0 bases, J shed 5 bases, and the junction held 8 bases outside the gene matches. The CDR3 runs 15 residues. The CDR3 coding sequence is TGTGCCAGCAGCTTGGGCGGGGGAATCGGCCACGAGCAGTACTTC. It specifies CASSLGGGIGHEQYF.

This clonotype was seen many times. The chain couples TRBV30 to TRBJ1-1; 7 nucleotides line up with TRBD1. Germline V CDR1 and CDR2: GTSNPN, SVGIG (reference sequence). This CDR3 comprises 14 residues. The ends lost 2 bases at V and 0 bases at J; junction bases unmatched: 3. The CDR3 nucleotides are TGTGCCTGGAGTTGGGACAGCATGAACACTGAAGCTTTCTTT. This sequence encodes CAWSWDSMNTEAFF. Supplemented by reference TRBV30 and TRBJ1-1, the full variable domain reads SQTIHQWPATLVQPVGSPLSLECTVEGTSNPNLYWYRQAAGRGLQLLFYSVGIGQISSEVPQNLSASRPQDRQFILSSKKLLLSDSGFYLCAWSWDSMNTEAFFGQGTRLTVV.